The entry that follows covers one T cell receptor beta chain sequence. The antigen it recognizes is unknown. Base qualities are missing; no much larger clone stands one base away. V is pruned by 6 bases and J by 2 bases, leaving 4 bases of the junction without a gene match. Its CDR3 holds 14 amino acids, cysteine through phenylalanine. Left in the record is the CDR3 DNA by itself, 42 bases read in frame from the first base. According to the germline V gene, CDR1 reads MNHEY and CDR2 reads SVGAGI. This specimen belongs to a study of blood T cell repertoires in COVID-19 (dated by TCRdb to the early 2020s). For context, the study as a whole: Samples covering the acute and convalescent phases of COVID-19 were provided by collaborators in the United States, Italy and Spain. Samples were obtained from the ongoing ImmuneRACE study (first 160 participants) and from about 1,300 subjects provided by 6 global collaborators. The dataset comprised deeply sampled blood TCRbeta repertoires from subjects exposed to, actively infected with, or recovered from COVID-19. The material from the prospective study consisted of cDNA or gDNA derived from T cells, B-cell-depleted T cells, or PBMCs. HLA class I and class II types, where available, came from metadata supplied by the sample provider rather than from assay-based typing. A freely available public database, intended as a resource for researchers studying the immune response to SARS-CoV-2, is where the repertoires were released. Sample metadata almost always included a de-identified subject ID, COVID-19 status, age in years and sex. What the work shows at the level of the full study, not this receptor alone: The amount of clinical and demographic metadata varied by source and participant and was provided uncurated.

TCRbeta CDR3 regions were amplified from genomic DNA using the immunoSEQ Assay, a bias-controlled multiplex PCR. The authors' pipeline ran thus. Nucleated cell counts per sample were estimated from amplification of reference gene primers within the assay. To quantify the absolute abundance of each unique TCRbeta CDR3 rearrangement, sequence reads were collapsed and filtered. For each sample, productive Simpson clonality was calculated as the square root of Simpson's diversity index over productive rearrangements. Held by TCRdb, this immuneACCESS table contains in-frame sequences only and omits some clones. Under half of the omission traces to an unresolved V gene where checked; the cause of the rest is unknown. From that table come the V and J calls and clone size; the DNA was used to work out D and trimming. The sample table contains fewer than 400,000 clones; only one count was recorded for about 85% of them. Jointly, the top ten make up 3.6% of the sample.

Each collaborating institution followed its own protocols to collect whole blood in K2EDTA tubes. For TCRbeta analysis, collaborators shipped samples as frozen whole blood, isolated PBMCs, or DNA extracted from either of those sample types. The sequenced sample was peripheral blood. The sequence is built from TRBV6-5 and TRBJ1-2; 9 central nucleotides agree with TRBD1. This TCR was recovered from a woman younger than 30 with acute or convalescent COVID-19. Here is the DNA: TGTGCCAGCAGGTTGACAGGGGGGAACTATGGCTACACCTTC. It encodes CASRLTGGNYGYTF.